Listed below are T cell receptor beta chains from one sample, sequenced in a study of T cell responses to AZD1222 COVID-19 vaccine. The assay was immunoSEQ multiplex PCR, and TCRdb's table has in-frame clones only and misses some. Of 110,000 to 150,000 clones detected, 91% appear once; the ten largest clones hold around 2.8%. Here the sequenced sample was peripheral blood, taken on day 0 of AZD1222 vaccination. The receptors were gathered from an adult in good health. CDR3s include the opening cysteine and the closing phenylalanine or tryptophan. D genes are given only for firm matches. Rows may omit the clone size; those that give it use once, few, many or a size class.

size	V	J	D	CDR3	DNA
-	TRBV7-7	TRBJ2-1	-	CASSLEGPAGEQFF	TGTGCCAGCAGCTTAGAGGGCCCCGCGGGTGAGCAGTTCTTC
few	TRBV29-1	TRBJ2-5	-	CSVDRGKRETQYF	TGCAGCGTTGATCGGGGTAAACGGGAGACCCAGTACTTC
-	TRBV19	TRBJ2-1	-	CASSMSLVINEQFF	TGTGCCAGTAGTATGTCGCTAGTGATTAATGAGCAGTTCTTC
-	TRBV19	TRBJ2-1	TRBD2	CASSIGTSGRAQFF	TGTGCCAGTAGTATCGGGACTAGCGGGAGGGCCCAGTTCTTC
-	TRBV5-5	TRBJ1-5	-	CASSLEILGQPQHF	TGTGCCAGCAGCTTGGAGATCCTGGGGCAGCCCCAGCATTTT
-	TRBV15	TRBJ1-3	-	CATSRIGDSGNTIYF	TGTGCCACCAGCAGGATAGGCGACTCTGGAAACACCATATATTTT
-	TRBV21-1	TRBJ1-6	-	CASRAQSSYNSPLHF	TGTGCCAGCAGGGCCCAGAGCTCCTATAATTCACCCCTCCACTTT
-	TRBV5-4	TRBJ2-3	TRBD2	CASSLPGLAGPGTLTDTQYF	TGTGCCAGCAGCCTGCCGGGACTAGCGGGCCCGGGGACGCTCACAGATACGCAGTATTTT
-	TRBV28	TRBJ1-5	-	CAMGRPYSNQPQHF	TGTGCCATGGGACGGCCTTATAGCAATCAGCCCCAGCATTTT
-	TRBV5-4	TRBJ2-1	TRBD1	CASSHRDRFYNEQFF	TGTGCCAGCAGCCACCGGGACAGGTTCTACAATGAGCAGTTCTTC
-	TRBV7-3	TRBJ2-5	TRBD2	CASSLQRGPGETQYF	TGTGCCAGCAGCTTACAGCGGGGGCCGGGGGAGACCCAGTACTTC
-	TRBV5-1	TRBJ2-1	-	CASTPGFSSYNEQFF	TGCGCCAGTACCCCGGGGTTTAGCTCCTACAATGAGCAGTTCTTC
-	TRBV5-4	TRBJ2-1	TRBD2	CASSFDGRIGFSYNEQFF	TGTGCCAGCAGCTTTGACGGGAGGATTGGTTTCTCCTACAATGAGCAGTTCTTC
-	TRBV28	TRBJ1-1	-	CASIPAGLFNVEAFF	TGTGCCAGCATCCCTGCCGGCCTCTTTAATGTTGAAGCTTTCTTT
-	TRBV7-6	TRBJ1-2	TRBD1	CASSLGTGMGGYTF	TGTGCCAGCAGCTTAGGGACAGGGATGGGTGGCTACACCTTC
few	TRBV5-6	TRBJ1-1	-	CASSLVGLSEAFF	TGTGCCAGCAGCTTGGTTGGGCTTTCGGAAGCTTTCTTT
-	TRBV7-6	TRBJ1-3	-	CASSRDLIVGNTIYF	TGTGCCAGCAGCCGGGACCTAATTGTCGGAAACACCATATATTTT
-	TRBV2	TRBJ1-4	TRBD1	CASTGGTIEKLFF	TGTGCCAGCACAGGGGGCACTATTGAAAAACTGTTTTTT
once	TRBV5-1	TRBJ2-3	-	CASSLVRADTQYF	TGCGCCAGCAGCTTGGTTCGGGCAGATACGCAGTATTTT
-	TRBV5-1	TRBJ2-2	-	CASSLGIGLTGELFF	TGCGCCAGCAGCTTAGGGATAGGTTTAACCGGGGAGCTGTTTTTT
-	TRBV4-3	TRBJ2-1	-	CASSQVPLSYYNEQFF	TGCGCCAGCAGCCAAGTACCCTTATCTTACTACAATGAGCAGTTCTTC
-	TRBV9	TRBJ1-2	-	CASSPRTGYGYTF	TGTGCCAGCAGCCCACGGACTGGCTATGGCTACACCTTC
-	TRBV2	TRBJ2-7	-	CASRPDLYEQYF	TGTGCCAGCAGACCGGACCTTTACGAGCAGTACTTC
-	TRBV5-1	TRBJ2-3	-	CASSFWGRDTQYF	TGCGCCAGCAGCTTCTGGGGACGGGATACGCAGTATTTT
-	TRBV6-5	TRBJ1-1	TRBD1	CASSYFTGADGTEAFF	TGTGCCAGCAGTTATTTCACAGGGGCTGACGGCACTGAAGCTTTCTTT
-	TRBV6-5	TRBJ2-1	TRBD2	CASSRTSGDYNEQFF	TGTGCCAGCAGCCGGACTAGCGGTGACTACAATGAGCAGTTCTTC
-	TRBV4-1	TRBJ1-4	-	CASSQGPDSNEKLFF	TGCGCCAGCAGCCAAGGTCCGGACTCTAATGAAAAACTGTTTTTT